These 30 T cell receptor beta chains originate from one sample sequenced in a study of cytomegalovirus exposure and HLA in healthy donors. The primer mix had 60 Vbeta and 13 Jbeta primers. Some clones are missing from TCRdb's copy, which holds only in-frame ones; the method was immunoSEQ multiplex PCR. The table has about 210,000 clones, roughly 82% seen once. Sequencing was done on a sample of PBMCs. The receptors shown here come from a middle-aged man in good health and CMV-seropositive.

V and J are TRBV29-1 and TRBJ1-4; no definite D call. The V gene's germline CDR1 is SQVTM and CDR2 ANQGSEA. The CDR3 covers 12 residues. V lost 6 bases to trimming and J lost 3 bases, with 8 bases between them. The CDR3 nucleotides are TGCAGCGTGCGAGATTCTAATGAAAAACTGTTTTTT. Translated, it gives CSVRDSNEKLFF.

The rearrangement joins TRBV19 to TRBJ1-1; TRBD1 is a possible D gene (6 bases). With 10 bases removed from V and 1 base from J, the gap between germline ends came to 13 bases. This CDR3 is built from 13 residues. CDR1 LNHDA and CDR2 SQIVND come from the germline V gene (reference sequence). The CDR3 spells CATGQTGNTEAFF. CDR3 DNA: TGTGCCACCGGTCAGACAGGGAACACTGAAGCTTTCTTT. Full variable domain (remainder filled in from reference TRBV19 and TRBJ1-1): DGGITQSPKYLFRKEGQNVTLSCEQNLNHDAMYWYRQDPGQGLRLIYYSQIVNDFQKGDIAEGYSVSREKKESFPLTVTSAQKNPTAFYLCATGQTGNTEAFFGQGTRLTVV.

This sequence joins TRBV11-3 and TRBJ1-1; TRBD1 agrees at 9 bases. Looked up from germline, CDR1 is SGHNT and CDR2 is YENEEA. J lost 5 bases, V lost 5 bases, and 6 bases had no gene match. The CDR3 sequence is 14 residues long. The CDR3 DNA reads TGTGCCAGCAGCACAACAGGGGGCTTAACTGAAGCTTTCTTT. As protein: CASSTTGGLTEAFF.

The V and J genes are TRBV5-1 and TRBJ2-4; D might be TRBD2 (5 bases). Germline V gene data show CDR1 as SGHRS and CDR2 as YFSETQ. This CDR3 region has 13 residues. Trimming pared 3 bases from V and 5 bases from J, leaving 9 bases between. CDR3 nucleotide sequence: TGCGCCAGCAGCTGGGGAGTCGAAAACATTCAGTACTTC. Amino acid sequence: CASSWGVENIQYF.

This chain joins TRBV18 and TRBJ2-7; 8 bases agree with TRBD2. Germline-derived CDR1 and CDR2 are KGHSH and LQKENI. CDR3 size: 14 residues. The V gene end was trimmed by 0 bases and the J gene end by 4 bases; junction bases not matched to a gene: 2. The CDR3 loop reads CASSPPPGGYEQYF. The CDR3 nucleotides read TGTGCCAGCTCACCACCCCCGGGGGGGTACGAGCAGTACTTC.

The chain carries TRBV11-2 and TRBJ2-1; 7 nucleotides agree with TRBD2. Germline lookup yields CDR1 SGHAT and CDR2 FQNNGV. The CDR3 length is 15 residues. After removal of 8 bases from V and 3 bases from J, the junction contained 10 bases not matched to a gene. CDR3 nucleotide sequence: TGTGCCAGCCGATTTGGGAGGGCCTACTACAATGAGCAGTTCTTC. Translated, it gives CASRFGRAYYNEQFF.

The J gene is TRBJ2-1, the V gene TRBV9, with D perhaps TRBD2 (5 bases). Germline V lookup: CDR1 SGDLS, CDR2 YYNGEE. Trimming left V 0 bases short and J 7 bases short, with 14 bases between. There are 15 residues in the CDR3. The DNA of the CDR3 is TGTGCCAGCAGCGTAGCGTTGGACTTGAATAATGAGCAGTTCTTC. This sequence encodes CASSVALDLNNEQFF.

The chain employs TRBV6-5 and TRBJ2-2; 10 bases are a match to TRBD2. J was trimmed by 6 bases and V by 5 bases; bases with no gene match: 6. Per the germline V gene, CDR1 is MNHEY and CDR2 is SVGAGI. This CDR3 is 15 amino acids long. CDR3 sequence: CASSPPSGRAGELFF. CDR3 bases: TGTGCCAGCAGTCCTCCTAGCGGGAGAGCCGGGGAGCTGTTTTTT.

V and J are TRBV19 and TRBJ1-1; 7 bases fit TRBD1. The CDR3 has 12 amino acids. Germline trimming cut 5 bases from V and 11 bases from J; bases unmatched to any gene: 8. The V gene's germline CDR1 is LNHDA and CDR2 SQIVND (reference sequence). The CDR3 DNA reads TGTGCCAGTAGTGGGGACAGCGCTCGCGCTTTCTTT. Protein: CASSGDSARAFF.

The V gene is TRBV9, the J gene TRBJ1-4; D remains unclear. V was shortened by 2 bases and J by 4 bases, with 12 bases between the two germline ends. Germline V gene data show CDR1 as SGDLS and CDR2 as YYNGEE. This CDR3 region has 15 residues. In DNA, the CDR3 is TGTGCCAGCAGCGTTGGAGGAGCAGATAATGAAAAACTGTTTTTT. Residues: CASSVGGADNEKLFF.

This clone was counted a few times. The same CDR3 arises from other DNA sequences in this sample as well. V is TRBV27 and J is TRBJ2-1; 12 nucleotides match TRBD2. Germline CDR1 MNHEY, CDR2 SMNVEV (reference sequence). This CDR3 comprises 15 residues. The J segment lost 4 bases and the V segment lost 4 bases, leaving 2 bases of the junction unmatched. CDR3 loop: CASSSGLAGYNEQFF. The CDR3 DNA follows: TGTGCCAGCAGTTCGGGACTAGCGGGTTACAATGAGCAGTTCTTC.

This clone has more than one count but fewer than ten. V is TRBV27 and J is TRBJ2-2; unclear D gene. Germline loops: CDR1 MNHEY, CDR2 SMNVEV (reference sequence). The CDR3 is 15 residues long. Trimming pared 4 bases from V and 0 bases from J, leaving 9 bases between. The CDR3 DNA sequence: TGTGCCAGCAGTTATCAGGCCGCGAACACCGGGGAGCTGTTTTTT. Its translation is CASSYQAANTGELFF.

Only one count was recorded for this clone. The chain carries TRBV5-1 and TRBJ2-1, with 7 bases that match TRBD1. Germline CDR1 reads SGHRS; CDR2 reads YFSETQ. The CDR3 consists of 13 residues. Trimming cost V 6 bases and J 8 bases; bases outside gene matches: 8. CDR3 sequence (DNA): TGCGCCAGCAAGGCAGGGGGAGAGGATGAGCAGTTCTTC. This sequence encodes CASKAGGEDEQFF.

On this clone itself: Other nucleotide sequences in the sample specify the same CDR3. The CDR3 DNA reads TGTGCCAGCAGTTTAGGACAGAACACTGAAGCTTTCTTT. Translation: CASSLGQNTEAFF. The chain recombines TRBV27 with TRBJ1-1; perhaps TRBD1 as D (5 bases). The CDR3 contains 13 residues. The V end was cut by 2 bases, the J end by 1 base, with 5 bases between. CDR1 and CDR2 from the germline V gene are MNHEY and SMNVEV (reference sequence).

The CDR3 reads CASSLMPGDLNTEAFF. The CDR3 DNA reads TGTGCCAGCAGCTTAATGCCGGGGGACCTGAACACTGAAGCTTTCTTT. The chain links TRBV7-3 to TRBJ1-1; D perhaps matches TRBD1 (5 bases). The germline V gene has CDR1 SGHTA and CDR2 FQGTGA. Trimming pared 1 base from V and 0 bases from J, leaving 12 bases between. The CDR3 has 16 amino acids.

The chain is built from TRBV6-6 and TRBJ2-7; TRBD2 aligns across 8 bases. CDR3 length: 16 residues. V was pared by 6 bases and J by 2 bases, with 12 bases of the junction left unmatched. Per germline, CDR1 MNHNY and CDR2 SVGAGI (reference sequence). The CDR3 nucleotides read TGTGCCAGCAGCCGATCAGCTAGCGGGTTCCCCTACGAGCAGTACTTC. Translating it yields CASSRSASGFPYEQYF.

The chain joins TRBV6-5 to TRBJ2-3; TRBD1 agrees at 9 bases. The trim removed 6 bases at V and 3 bases at J, leaving 7 bases unmatched. The CDR3 consists of 15 residues. From germline, CDR1 is MNHEY and CDR2 SVGAGI. The CDR3 protein is CASRPGTGLTDTQYF. CDR3 coding DNA: TGTGCCAGCAGGCCCGGGACAGGGTTGACAGATACGCAGTATTTT.

The chain links TRBV6-5 to TRBJ2-5, with 11 bases fitting TRBD2. Germline CDR1 MNHEY, CDR2 SVGAGI. There are 15 residues in the CDR3. J was trimmed by 5 bases and V by 6 bases; bases with no gene match: 8. The DNA for the CDR3 is TGTGCCAGCAGCAACGGACTAGCGGGCGGCGAGACCCAGTACTTC. Its translation: CASSNGLAGGETQYF.

The chain employs TRBV6-4 and TRBJ1-1; 7 bases line up with TRBD1. The CDR3 runs to 14 residues. Germline V gives CDR1 MRHNA, CDR2 SNTAGT. V trimming: 5 bases; J trimming: 4 bases; junction bases outside the gene matches: 7. CDR3 sequence reads: CASSPTGEVTEAFF. CDR3 coding DNA: TGTGCCAGCAGTCCAACAGGGGAGGTCACTGAAGCTTTCTTT.

This clone was detected a few times. The rearrangement joins TRBV4-1 to TRBJ2-2, with TRBD1 identical over 12 bases. Per the germline V gene, CDR1 is MGHRA and CDR2 is YSYEKL. The CDR3 totals 16 residues. J lost 6 bases, V lost 1 base, and 3 bases had no gene match. CDR3 loop: CASSQAGTGGSGELFF. CDR3 nucleotide sequence: TGCGCCAGCAGCCAAGCCGGGACAGGGGGCTCCGGGGAGCTGTTTTTT.

The chain links TRBV6-1 to TRBJ1-5; 9 nucleotides align to TRBD1. Unmatched junction bases numbered 4, after V lost 5 bases and J lost 2 bases. The CDR3 totals 15 residues. Germline values: CDR1 MNHNS, CDR2 SASEGT. CDR3 residues: CASSSTGGGNQPQHF. As DNA, the CDR3 is TGTGCCAGCAGTTCCACAGGGGGCGGCAATCAGCCCCAGCATTTT.

The V gene is TRBV9, the J gene TRBJ2-1; D call uncertain. Germline CDR1 reads SGDLS; CDR2 reads YYNGEE. V was clipped by 3 bases and J by 8 bases, with 6 bases between them. The CDR3 contains 11 residues. CDR3 amino acids: CASSAGYEQFF. In DNA form, the CDR3 reads TGTGCCAGCAGCGCAGGCTATGAGCAGTTCTTC.

This rearrangement joins TRBV5-1 to TRBJ2-7, with TRBD1 matching 9 bases. This CDR3 contains 12 residues. V was pared by 5 bases and J by 3 bases, with 0 bases of the junction left unmatched. In germline, CDR1 is SGHRS, CDR2 YFSETQ. The CDR3 spells CASRDRGYEQYF. The CDR3, as DNA: TGCGCCAGCAGGGACAGGGGCTACGAGCAGTACTTC. Full variable domain (missing parts from reference TRBV5-1 and TRBJ2-7): KAGVTQTPRYLIKTRGQQVTLSCSPISGHRSVSWYQQTPGQGLQFLFEYFSETQRNKGNFPGRFSGRQFSNSRSEMNVSTLELGDSALYLCASRDRGYEQYFGPGTRLTVT.

DNA for the CDR3: TGCGCCAGCAGTGAGGAGCGGGAGTTCGATGAGCAGTTCTTC. It encodes CASSEEREFDEQFF. The chain links TRBV10-1 to TRBJ2-1, with 8 positions matching TRBD2. Germline lookup yields CDR1 WNHNN and CDR2 SYGVQD (reference sequence). The CDR3 covers 14 residues. V gave up 2 bases and J gave up 8 bases; unmatched junction bases: 5.

Comments on this clone: At the DNA level, this CDR3 is encoded by other sequences in the same sample as well. The chain recombines TRBV30 with TRBJ1-1; D may be TRBD1 (6 bases). Germline values: CDR1 GTSNPN, CDR2 SVGIG (reference sequence). Trimming took 3 bases from V and 8 from J, leaving 13 bases between them. The CDR3 consists of 12 residues. CDR3 protein: CAWSDRREEAFF. The CDR3, as DNA: TGTGCCTGGAGCGACAGGCGAGAGGAAGCTTTCTTT.

The table lists this clone with a count of one. The chain joins TRBV7-9 to TRBJ2-7, with 9 bases that match TRBD1. After removal of 5 bases from V and 3 bases from J, the junction contained 8 bases not matched to a gene. The CDR3 covers 15 residues. Germline values: CDR1 SEHNR, CDR2 FQNEAQ (reference sequence). The CDR3 region has the DNA TGTGCCAGCAGCCCACCGGGACAGGGCCTCTACGAGCAGTACTTC. Its protein product is CASSPPGQGLYEQYF.

This chain joins TRBV27 and TRBJ1-1; TRBD1 aligns across 7 bases. The CDR3 consists of 13 residues. The germline CDR1 and CDR2 sequences are MNHEY and SMNVEV (reference sequence). Losses at the gene ends were 3 bases for V and 7 bases for J; bases not matched to a gene: 5. DNA of the CDR3: TGTGCCAGCAGTTTTTACAGGGGCGGTGAAGCTTTCTTT. The encoded protein is CASSFYRGGEAFF.

This clone turned up a few times. The chain employs TRBV5-6 and TRBJ2-7; 7 nucleotides align to TRBD2. This CDR3 region has 14 residues. Germline V lookup: CDR1 SGHDT, CDR2 YYEEEE. Trimming at V came to 2 bases and at J to 3 bases, leaving 5 bases not matched to a gene. In DNA form, the CDR3 reads TGTGCCAGCAGCTTCGGTGCGGGGGTCTACGAGCAGTACGTC. Amino acid sequence: CASSFGAGVYEQYV.

The gene calls are TRBV7-6 and TRBJ2-1, with D possibly TRBD1 on 6 matching bases. CDR1 and CDR2 (germline): SGHVS, FNYEAQ. Trimming took 7 bases from V and 2 from J, leaving 12 bases between them. The CDR3 covers 14 residues. For the CDR3, the DNA is TGTGCCAGCAAACAGGGCCTACCCTACAATGAGCAGTTCTTC. This sequence encodes CASKQGLPYNEQFF.

The V and J genes are TRBV5-1 and TRBJ2-2; TRBD2 matches at 10 bases. CDR1 is SGHRS, CDR2 YFSETQ, per germline. V lost 1 base, J lost 4 bases, and 1 base stayed unmatched. The CDR3 has 15 amino acids. As DNA, the CDR3 is TGCGCCAGCAGCTTGACTAGCGGGACCACCGGGGAGCTGTTTTTT. Translated: CASSLTSGTTGELFF.